Listed here are 19 T cell receptor beta chains from one sample, sequenced in a study of CD8+ T cells in alopecia areata. As for treatment: oral pan-JAK inhibitor, 5-10 mg twice daily. The authors extracted RNA and reverse transcribed it into cDNA as the sequencing template. Only in-frame clones appear in the TCRdb table, and some are missing; sequencing was by immunoSEQ multiplex PCR. The table lists fewer than 200,000 clones, approximately 62% of them singletons. This material consisted of CD4+ T cells sorted from blood, taken at week 24, from a patient treated with tofacitinib. The receptor source for this set is a human donor with alopecia areata.

The rearrangement joins TRBV30 to TRBJ1-1, with D uncertain. The germline CDR1 and CDR2 sequences are GTSNPN and SVGIG (reference sequence). This CDR3 has 11 residues. The V end was cut by 4 bases, the J end by 6 bases, with 9 bases between. CDR3 sequence reads: CAWKRVPEAFF. The CDR3 DNA follows: TGTGCCTGGAAGAGGGTTCCTGAAGCTTTCTTT.

In regard to this clone: At the DNA level, this CDR3 is encoded by other sequences in the same sample as well. The J gene is TRBJ1-5, the V gene TRBV19; no definite D call. The CDR3 spans 13 residues. V was pared by 3 bases and J by 2 bases, with 5 bases between. CDR1 LNHDA and CDR2 SQIVND come from the germline V gene (reference sequence). CDR3 DNA: TGTGCCAGTAGTATTCTGGGCAATCAGCCCCAGCATTTT. Translation: CASSILGNQPQHF.

This chain links TRBV23-1 with TRBJ2-5; 7 bases line up with TRBD1. TRBV23-1 is classed as an ORF, of uncertain function. V was clipped by 3 bases and J by 5 bases; unmatched bases: 9. The CDR3 consists of 15 residues. CDR3 amino acids: CASSHDREGWETQYF. CDR3 nucleotides: TGCGCCAGCAGTCACGACAGGGAAGGGTGGGAGACCCAGTACTTC.

V gene TRBV30 combines with J gene TRBJ1-2, with D unclear. Deletions cut 2 bases from V and 5 bases from J, with 9 bases between. Germline CDR1 and CDR2: GTSNPN and SVGIG (reference sequence). The CDR3 has 12 amino acids. The CDR3 sequence: CAWSQTGYGYTF. The DNA for the CDR3 is TGTGCCTGGAGTCAAACGGGTTATGGCTACACCTTC. Combining the CDR3 with reference TRBV30 and TRBJ1-2 gives the whole variable domain SQTIHQWPATLVQPVGSPLSLECTVEGTSNPNLYWYRQAAGRGLQLLFYSVGIGQISSEVPQNLSASRPQDRQFILSSKKLLLSDSGFYLCAWSQTGYGYTFGSGTRLTVV.

The V gene is TRBV29-1, the J gene TRBJ1-1, with D perhaps matching TRBD1 (6 bases). The CDR3 totals 14 residues. V dropped 2 bases and J dropped 5 bases, with 15 bases sitting between them. Germline assignment: CDR1 SQVTM and CDR2 ANQGSEA. The CDR3 loop reads CSVEIRGGETEAFF. In DNA, the CDR3 is TGCAGCGTTGAAATCAGGGGCGGGGAGACTGAAGCTTTCTTT.

This chain joins TRBV6-1 and TRBJ1-5; TRBD1 aligns across 8 bases. CDR3 length equals 15 residues. CDR1 is MNHNS, CDR2 SASEGT, per germline. J lost 7 bases, V lost 6 bases, and 11 bases had no gene match. The CDR3 sequence: CASRETGVRGQPQHF. The CDR3 DNA is TGTGCCAGCAGAGAGACAGGGGTCCGTGGACAGCCCCAGCATTTT.

The genes are TRBV11-2 and TRBJ2-5, with 7 bases identical to TRBD1. Germline CDR1 SGHAT, CDR2 FQNNGV. The V and J ends lost 6 bases and 5 bases, in that order; junction bases with no gene match: 9. This CDR3 contains 14 residues. The CDR3 coding sequence is TGTGCCAGCAGGGGGACAGCCCCAGGGGAGACCCAGTACTTC. Protein product: CASRGTAPGETQYF.

V gene TRBV19 combines with J gene TRBJ2-1; 7 bases align to TRBD1. CDR1 and CDR2 (germline): LNHDA, SQIVND (reference sequence). J was trimmed by 2 bases and V by 7 bases; bases with no gene match: 8. CDR3 size: 15 residues. The chain's CDR3 is CASMPTGEPYNEQFF. The DNA for the CDR3 is TGTGCCAGTATGCCAACAGGGGAACCCTACAATGAGCAGTTCTTC.

The genes are TRBV27 and TRBJ2-7; tentative D call: TRBD2 (6 bases). Trimming took off 1 base at V and 0 bases at J, with 10 bases between the two ends. This CDR3 region has 15 residues. Germline V gives CDR1 MNHEY, CDR2 SMNVEV (reference sequence). The CDR3 region is CASSLLAGNSYEQYF. CDR3 sequence (DNA): TGTGCCAGCAGTTTATTGGCGGGGAACTCCTACGAGCAGTACTTC.

The chain combines TRBV29-1 with TRBJ1-2; D remains ambiguous. The ends were cut back, 0 bases at V and 7 bases at J, with 9 bases in the middle. CDR1 SQVTM and CDR2 ANQGSEA come from the germline V gene. This CDR3 has 12 residues. In DNA, the CDR3 is TGCAGCGTTGAAGATCGGAGGTCTGGCTACACCTTC. Translating it yields CSVEDRRSGYTF.

The chain links TRBV5-1 to TRBJ2-2; perhaps TRBD1 as D (5 bases). CDR1 and CDR2 (germline): SGHRS, YFSETQ. This CDR3 contains 16 residues. Trimming removed 1 base at V and 1 base at J, with 11 bases between. The CDR3 spells CASSLPKGQNTGELFF. CDR3 in DNA: TGCGCCAGCAGCTTGCCGAAAGGACAGAACACCGGGGAGCTGTTTTTT.

The chain has TRBV11-2 and TRBJ2-5; 7 positions agree with TRBD2. The V gene end was trimmed by 5 bases and the J gene end by 1 base; junction bases not matched to a gene: 4. Germline CDR1 and CDR2: SGHAT and FQNNGV. The CDR3 covers 14 residues. DNA of the CDR3: TGTGCCAGCAGCGTCCGGACTAGCCAAGAGACCCAGTACTTC. Its protein product is CASSVRTSQETQYF. The full variable domain, rest sourced from reference TRBV11-2 and TRBJ2-5, is EAGVAQSPRYKIIEKRQSVAFWCNPISGHATLYWYQQILGQGPKLLIQFQNNGVVDDSQLPKDRFSAERLKGVDSTLKIQPAKLEDSAVYLCASSVRTSQETQYFGPGTRLLVL.

This clone was seen just once. The chain uses TRBV6-5 and TRBJ1-2, with D unresolved. The V end was cut by 4 bases, the J end by 0 bases, with 9 bases between. Per germline, CDR1 MNHEY and CDR2 SVGAGI. CDR3 length equals 14 residues. As DNA, the CDR3 is TGTGCCAGCAGTTTGGGAGGAGCTAACTATGGCTACACCTTC. It encodes CASSLGGANYGYTF.

The chain joins TRBV29-1 to TRBJ2-7; TRBD1 might be the D (6 bases). CDR1 is SQVTM, CDR2 ANQGSEA, per germline. CDR3 length: 14 residues. Trimming removed 7 bases at V and 2 bases at J, with 18 bases between. The CDR3 region is CSARTGSGTYEQYF. CDR3 DNA sequence: TGCAGCGCCCGAACAGGGAGTGGCACCTACGAGCAGTACTTC.

CDR3 nucleotide sequence: TGCGCCAGCAGCTTGGAAGGGGCGGATAATTCACCCCTCCACTTT. It yields the protein CASSLEGADNSPLHF. V usage is TRBV5-1 and J usage is TRBJ1-6, with D maybe TRBD1 (5 bases). Trimming shortened V by 0 bases and J by 5 bases, and 9 bases separated the two germline ends. Germline V gene sequence: CDR1 SGHRS, CDR2 YFSETQ. The CDR3 is 15 residues long.

This clone was found a few times. Other nucleotide sequences in the sample specify the same CDR3. This sequence joins TRBV29-1 and TRBJ1-1; TRBD1 aligns across 7 bases. The CDR3 is 12 amino acids. Germline V gene data show CDR1 as SQVTM and CDR2 as ANQGSEA. J gave up 4 bases and V 5 bases, and 4 bases lay outside the gene matches. Here the CDR3 DNA reads TGCAGCGTTCAGGGGGGGAGCACTGAAGCTTTCTTT. Translating gives CSVQGGSTEAFF.

This chain connects TRBV7-2 to TRBJ1-2; TRBD1 might be the D (6 bases). The length of the CDR3 is 14 residues. Germline values: CDR1 SGHTA, CDR2 FQGNSA. The V end lost 6 bases, the J end lost 4 bases, and 15 bases lay between the germline ends. For the CDR3, the DNA is TGTGCCAGCAGAGGGGGAGGATGGAGCTATGGCTACACCTTC. This sequence encodes CASRGGGWSYGYTF.

This chain joins TRBV7-7 and TRBJ2-2, with a weak D call TRBD2 (6 bases). Germline CDR1 and CDR2: SSHAT and FNYEAQ (reference sequence). This CDR3 has 19 amino acids. V dropped 1 base and J dropped 5 bases, with 23 bases sitting between them. CDR3 region: CASSLETHMGGSRTGELFF. The CDR3 DNA reads as TGTGCCAGCAGCTTAGAAACCCATATGGGGGGTTCAAGGACCGGGGAGCTGTTTTTT.

The J gene is TRBJ2-4, the V gene TRBV6-5; maybe TRBD2 (7 bases). V was shortened by 6 bases and J by 14 bases, with 14 bases between the two germline ends. This CDR3 contains 11 residues. CDR1 MNHEY and CDR2 SVGAGI come from the germline V gene. The CDR3 sequence: CASSDRGAEYF. The CDR3 region has the DNA TGTGCCAGCAGCGACCGGGGGGCCGAGTACTTC.